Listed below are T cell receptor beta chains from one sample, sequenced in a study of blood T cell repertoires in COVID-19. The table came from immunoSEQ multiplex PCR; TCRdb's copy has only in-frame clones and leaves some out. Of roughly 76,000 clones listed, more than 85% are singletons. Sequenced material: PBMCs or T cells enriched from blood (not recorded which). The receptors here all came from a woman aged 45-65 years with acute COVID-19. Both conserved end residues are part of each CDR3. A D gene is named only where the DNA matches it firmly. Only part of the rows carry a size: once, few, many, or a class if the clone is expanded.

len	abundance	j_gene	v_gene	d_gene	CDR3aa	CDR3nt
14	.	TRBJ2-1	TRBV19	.	CASSGRGSYNEQFF	TGTGCCAGTAGCGGGCGGGGCTCCTACAATGAGCAGTTCTTC
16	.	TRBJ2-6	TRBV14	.	CASSQAGAAGANVLTF	TGTGCCAGCAGCCAGGCTGGGGCTGCCGGGGCCAACGTCCTGACTTTC
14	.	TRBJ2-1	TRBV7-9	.	CASSPASLAGEQFF	TGTGCCAGCAGCCCCGCTAGCCTAGCTGGTGAGCAGTTCTTC
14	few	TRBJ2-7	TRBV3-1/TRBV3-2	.	CASSPGTYLYEQYF	TGTGCCAGCAGCCCGGGGACTTATCTCTACGAGCAGTACTTC
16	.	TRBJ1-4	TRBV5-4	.	CASSWGGSNANEKLFF	TGTGCCAGCAGCTGGGGGGGTAGTAACGCTAATGAAAAACTGTTTTTT
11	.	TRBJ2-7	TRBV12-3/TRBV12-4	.	CASSLGNEQYF	TGTGCCAGCAGTTTGGGCAACGAGCAGTACTTC
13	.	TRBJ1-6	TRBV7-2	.	CASSLGLESPLHF	TGTGCCAGCAGCTTAGGGTTGGAGTCACCCCTCCACTTT
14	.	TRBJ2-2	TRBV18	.	CASSPGPNTGELFF	TGTGCCAGTTCACCTGGGCCTAACACCGGGGAGCTGTTTTTT
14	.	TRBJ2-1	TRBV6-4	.	CATSLGHSSNEQFF	TGTGCCACCTCCCTGGGACATTCTAGCAATGAGCAGTTCTTC
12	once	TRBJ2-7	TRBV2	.	CASSGSGLGQYF	TGTGCCAGCAGCGGGTCGGGGTTGGGGCAGTACTTC
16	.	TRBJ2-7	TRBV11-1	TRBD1	CASSSWTGRGNYEQYF	TGTGCCAGCAGCTCTTGGACAGGGCGAGGGAACTACGAGCAGTACTTC
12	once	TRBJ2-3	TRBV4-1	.	CASSQGEDTQYF	TGCGCCAGCAGCCAGGGAGAAGATACGCAGTATTTT
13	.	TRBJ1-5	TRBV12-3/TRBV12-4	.	CASSLRRDQPQHF	TGTGCCAGCAGTTTGAGGAGGGACCAGCCCCAGCATTTT
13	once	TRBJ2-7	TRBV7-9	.	CASTKLAPYEQYF	TGTGCCAGCACAAAGTTGGCTCCCTACGAGCAGTACTTC
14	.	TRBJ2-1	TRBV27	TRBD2	CASSLASGYNEQFF	TGTGCCAGCAGTTTGGCTAGCGGTTACAATGAGCAGTTCTTC
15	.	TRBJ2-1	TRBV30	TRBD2	CAWSVRLAGGGEQFF	TGTGCCTGGAGTGTACGACTAGCGGGAGGTGGTGAGCAGTTCTTC
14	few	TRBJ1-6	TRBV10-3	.	CAIRGASPGSPLHF	TGTGCCATCAGAGGGGCATCCCCGGGTTCACCCCTCCACTTT